A single sample gave rise to the 5 T cell receptor beta chains below, sequenced in a study of T-cell reconstitution after alpha-beta-depleted transplantation in children. Library preparation (for TCRbeta) was performed with unique molecular identifiers. TCRdb itself ran the PCR reads through MiXCR, one entry per CDR3 protein. This table has under 300,000 distinct CDR3 sequences, roughly 12% appearing once. The material sequenced was peripheral blood, taken 180 days after TCRalphabeta/CD19-depleted stem cell transplant. The receptors were gathered from a male patient between 2 and 15 years old who had a stem cell transplant for chronic granulomatous disease, so the T cells may come from the graft donor.

Ten or more counts support this clonotype. This chain joins TRBV12-3 or TRBV12-4 and TRBJ2-7, with D unclear. Trimming took 3 bases from V and 1 from J, leaving 10 bases between them. The CDR3 consists of 14 residues. The CDR3 nucleotides read TGTGCCAGCAGTTTGAGGTGGGGATCCTACGAGCAGTACTTC. Translating it yields CASSLRWGSYEQYF.

Comment on this clonotype: A much larger clone sits a single nucleotide away, making a read error possible. This chain connects TRBV12-3 or TRBV12-4 to TRBJ2-7, with 11 bases lining up with TRBD2. The length of the CDR3 is 16 residues. The CDR3 nucleotides are TGTTCCAGCAGTCCTATCTTAGCGGGGGGGCCGGTCGAGCAGTACTTC. It codes for CSSSPILAGGPVEQYF.

This clonotype was observed at least ten times. Written as DNA, the CDR3 is TGTGCCAGCAGCCCGGGACAGGGATCGCCTAACTATGGCTACACCTTC. Its protein product is CASSPGQGSPNYGYTF. The chain is built from TRBV5-5 and TRBJ1-2, with TRBD1 identical over 9 bases. CDR3 length: 16 residues. Germline-derived CDR1 and CDR2 are SGHKS and YYEKEE (reference sequence). The J segment lost 0 bases and the V segment lost 4 bases, leaving 7 bases of the junction unmatched.

This clonotype was recorded many times. The missing conserved phenylalanine or tryptophan at the end of this CDR3 makes a read error likely. The DNA is left out, because the CDR3 cannot be placed on it with certainty; the CDR3 is given as TCRdb lists it. The rearrangement uses TRBV4-2 and TRBJ2-7; TRBD1, the D gene given by the table, was not confirmed from the DNA. The CDR3 spans 10 residues, counting both ends. The germline V gene encodes CDR1 LGHNA and CDR2 YNFKEQ. The CDR3 sequence is CASSSDRDRA.

Many counts were recorded for this clonotype. V and J are TRBV6-4 and TRBJ2-2; D is possibly TRBD1 (5 bases). This CDR3 is 14 amino acids long. Germline CDR1 and CDR2: MRHNA and SNTAGT. Trimming shortened V by 5 bases and J by 0 bases, and 7 bases separated the two germline ends. CDR3 region: CASSRGTNTGELFF. CDR3 sequence (DNA): TGTGCCAGCAGTAGGGGAACGAACACCGGGGAGCTGTTTTTT.